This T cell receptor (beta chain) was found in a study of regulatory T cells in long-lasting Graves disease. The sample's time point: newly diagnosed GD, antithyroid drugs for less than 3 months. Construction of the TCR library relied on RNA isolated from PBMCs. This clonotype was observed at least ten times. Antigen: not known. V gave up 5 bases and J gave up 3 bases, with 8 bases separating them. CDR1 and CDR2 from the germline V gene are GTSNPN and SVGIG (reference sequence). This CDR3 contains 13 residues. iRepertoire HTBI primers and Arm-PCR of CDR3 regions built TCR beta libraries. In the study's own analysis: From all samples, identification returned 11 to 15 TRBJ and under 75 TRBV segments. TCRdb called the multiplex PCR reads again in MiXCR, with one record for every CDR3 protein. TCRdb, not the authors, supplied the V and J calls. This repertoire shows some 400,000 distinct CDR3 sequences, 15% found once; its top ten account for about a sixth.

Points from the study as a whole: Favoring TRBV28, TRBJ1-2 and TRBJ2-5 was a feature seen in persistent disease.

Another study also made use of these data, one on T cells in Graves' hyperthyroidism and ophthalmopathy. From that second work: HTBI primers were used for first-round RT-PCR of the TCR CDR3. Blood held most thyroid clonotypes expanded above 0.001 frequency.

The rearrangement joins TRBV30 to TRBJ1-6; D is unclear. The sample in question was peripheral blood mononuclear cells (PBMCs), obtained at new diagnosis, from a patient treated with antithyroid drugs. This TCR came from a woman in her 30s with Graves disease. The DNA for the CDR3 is TGTGCCTGGCTCCGGGGCTATAATTCACCCCTCCACTTT. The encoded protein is CAWLRGYNSPLHF.